The source of this T cell receptor (beta chain) is a study of CD8 T cells in Susac syndrome. Reverse transcription of about 0.45 to 1 ug RNA was performed with random hexamers. By means of immunoSEQ multiplex PCR, TCR beta CDR3 spanning 54 Vbeta and 13 Jbeta underwent amplification. Each CDR3 protein is one row after TCRdb ran MiXCR on the immunoSEQ multiplex PCR reads. This repertoire shows approximately 110,000 distinct CDR3 sequences, approximately 93% found once; its top ten account for over 0.3%. The authors carried out high-throughput sequencing of TCR beta. They applied it to CD8+ and CD4+ T cells obtained from blood. It was treatment-naive patients with stable or active relapsing-remitting disease who made up the multiple sclerosis controls. TEMRA cells were FACS-enriched, unlike CD8+ and CD4+ T cells, which were negatively isolated. Germline lookup yields CDR1 SGHNT and CDR2 YYREEE (reference sequence). The V end was cut by 2 bases, the J end by 3 bases, with 8 bases between. The CDR3 length is 13 residues.

The chain joins TRBV5-4 to TRBJ1-2, with D possibly TRBD1 on 5 matching bases. This sequence was found in a human donor with multiple sclerosis. Sequenced: CD8+ T cells from PBMCs. CDR3 in DNA: TGTGCCAGCAGCTTCCGGGACTACTATGGCTACACCTTC. Protein product: CASSFRDYYGYTF. Based on the CDR3 plus reference TRBV5-4 and TRBJ1-2, the full variable domain is ETGVTQSPTHLIKTRGQQVTLRCSSQSGHNTVSWYQQALGQGPQFIFQYYREEENGRGNFPPRFSGLQFPNYSSELNVNALELDDSALYLCASSFRDYYGYTFGSGTRLTVV.